A few counts support the clone carrying this T cell receptor beta chain. Antigen unknown. This sample is drawn from a study of PD-1 blockade in classical Hodgkin lymphoma. The germline V and J ends were trimmed by 0 bases and 7 bases, with 10 bases remaining between them. There are 14 residues in the CDR3. The germline V gene has CDR1 MNHEY and CDR2 SVGAGI. Relapse was seen in all patients after autologous stem cell transplantation, and brentuximab vedotin exposure was variable. The study recorded best responses of complete response, partial response or progressive disease. Study outcomes and limitations: Partial responders and progressors had significantly lower baseline TCR diversity. Before treatment, TCR diversity in newly diagnosed patients was reportedly lower than in healthy donors. Why the repertoires differ is still unclear, perhaps disease activity or prior therapy.

Sequenced by immunoSEQ multiplex PCR; TCRdb stores in-frame clones only, minus some. The data hold fewer than 100,000 clones, with roughly 92% observed a single time. The sample consisted of peripheral blood mononuclear cells (PBMCs), taken at baseline. The receptor was isolated from a human donor with classical Hodgkin lymphoma. This chain joins TRBV6-5 and TRBJ2-1; unclear D gene. This CDR3 reads CASSYSLAWNEQFF. For the CDR3, the DNA is TGTGCCAGCAGTTACTCGTTAGCATGGAATGAGCAGTTCTTC.